The rows below give T cell receptor beta chains drawn from one sample of a study of early T cells in non-severe SARS-CoV-2 infection. Each CDR3 protein is one row after TCRdb ran MiXCR on the 5' RACE reads. The data contain about 68,000 distinct CDR3 sequences, more than 10% of them singletons. The sequencing sample was made of whole blood. All receptors derive from an adult who was a healthcare worker with PCR-confirmed SARS-CoV-2 infection or an uninfected control (not recorded which). Each CDR3 is given with its conserved first and last residue. D genes are given only for firm matches. Clone size is given for some rows only: seen once, a few or many times, or a class if the clone is expanded.

>TRBJ2-2|few|TRBV18|17|TRBD1
TGTGCCAGCTCATCCATGACAGGGGGCGCCGTCACCGGGGAGCTGTTTTTT
CASSSMTGGAVTGELFF
>TRBJ2-2|once|TRBV5-6|15|-
TGTGCCAGCATGACCGGGACGGGCAACACCGGGGAGCTGTTTTTT
CASMTGTGNTGELFF
>TRBJ1-4|many|TRBV5-5|15|-
TGTGCCAGCAGCCGCGGTCCGGGGGAGAATGAAAAACTGTTTTTT
CASSRGPGENEKLFF
>TRBJ2-7|many|TRBV6-2/TRBV6-3|13|-
TGTGCCAGCAGTAGGGATCTATTCTACGAGCAGTACTTC
CASSRDLFYEQYF
>TRBJ1-2|many|TRBV5-1|16|-
TGCGCCAGCAGCTTGGGTCCCAAGAAAGCTAACTATGGCTACACCTTC
CASSLGPKKANYGYTF
>TRBJ2-7|-|TRBV7-6|14|TRBD2
TGTGCCAGCAGCCCCGGGACTAGTATTTACGAGCAGTACTTC
CASSPGTSIYEQYF
>TRBJ1-1|few|TRBV6-2/TRBV6-3|15|TRBD1
TGTGCCAGCAGCCCAGCGGGACAGAGAAACACTGAAGCTTTCTTT
CASSPAGQRNTEAFF
>TRBJ2-1|few|TRBV4-2|16|TRBD2
TGTGCCAGCAGCCAAGTTTCGAGCGGGGGGGCCGATGAGCAGTTCTTC
CASSQVSSGGADEQFF
>TRBJ1-2|-|TRBV10-3|14|-
TGTGCCATCAGTGAGTCATCCCAGTCCTATGGCTACACCTTC
CAISESSQSYGYTF
>TRBJ2-1|-|TRBV7-2|15|-
TGTGCCAGCAGCTCGAGGGCAGGGGAAGGGCATGAGCAGTTCTTC
CASSSRAGEGHEQFF
>TRBJ2-3|-|TRBV2|15|-
TGTGCCAGCAGTGGGCGGGGCAGGTCCACAGATACGCAGTATTTT
CASSGRGRSTDTQYF
>TRBJ2-7|-|TRBV7-2|15|-
TGTGCCAGCAGCTTAGTGGCAGCCCTCTCCTACGAGCAGTACTTC
CASSLVAALSYEQYF
>TRBJ1-4|few|TRBV30|15|-
TGTGCCTGGAGTCTAGTTGGAGTCCCCCGGGAAAAACTGTTTTTT
CAWSLVGVPREKLFF
>TRBJ2-6|few|TRBV12-3/TRBV12-4|16|TRBD2
TGTGCCAGCAGTTTTTGGGCGGGGGCTGGGGCCAACGTCCTGACTTTC
CASSFWAGAGANVLTF
>TRBJ1-5|few|TRBV7-9|14|TRBD1
TGTGCCAGCAGCCACGACAGGGGAAATCAGCCCCAGCATTTT
CASSHDRGNQPQHF
>TRBJ2-6|-|TRBV29-1|16|-
TGCAGCGTTTCCGGGACACCAGACTCTGGGGCCAACGTCCTGACTTTC
CSVSGTPDSGANVLTF
>TRBJ1-1|-|TRBV25-1|13|-
TGTGCCAGCAGTGTTCTAGGGTCCACTGAAGCTTTCTTT
CASSVLGSTEAFF
>TRBJ2-6|few|TRBV19|15|-
TGTGCCAGTAGTATAATAGCCTCTGGGGCCAACGTCCTGACTTTC
CASSIIASGANVLTF
>TRBJ2-7|few|TRBV12-5|13|TRBD2
TGTGCTAGTGGCCGTTCCGGGGGGACCGAGCAGTACTTC
CASGRSGGTEQYF
>TRBJ1-6|many|TRBV5-4|12|-
TGTGCCAGCAGCCTACCCGGTTCACCCCTCCACTTT
CASSLPGSPLHF
>TRBJ2-7|-|TRBV7-6|11|-
TGTGCCAGCAGCTTGAAGGGCGAGCAGTACTTC
CASSLKGEQYF
>TRBJ2-6|few|TRBV5-1|17|TRBD2
TGCGCCAGCAGCCCTACCGGGACTAGCTCTGGGGCCAACGTCCTGACTTTC
CASSPTGTSSGANVLTF
>TRBJ2-5|many|TRBV10-2|11|-
TGCGCCAGCAGAAGGGGAGAGACCCAGTACTTC
CASRRGETQYF
>TRBJ1-1|many|TRBV12-3/TRBV12-4|14|-
TGTGCCAGCAGTTTATTGGGGGGGAACACTGAAGCTTTCTTT
CASSLLGGNTEAFF
>TRBJ2-7|many|TRBV12-3/TRBV12-4|14|-
TGTGCCAGCAGTTTTTTAAGAGGGGGCTACGAGCAGTACTTC
CASSFLRGGYEQYF
>TRBJ1-2|many|TRBV29-1|11|-
TGCAGCGTTGAGATTCGCGTTGGCTACACCTTC
CSVEIRVGYTF
>TRBJ2-6|few|TRBV4-3|18|TRBD1
TGCGCCAGCAGCCAAGATGGGACAGGGGCCTCTGGGGCCAACGTCCTGACTTTC
CASSQDGTGASGANVLTF
>TRBJ1-1|few|TRBV7-9|16|TRBD1
TGTGCCAGCAGCTTAGCCACAGGGGTCATGAACACTGAAGCTTTCTTT
CASSLATGVMNTEAFF
>TRBJ2-1|few|TRBV29-1|17|TRBD2
TGCAGCGTTGGATTATCTAGCGGGGGGTACTCCTACAATGAGCAGTTCTTC
CSVGLSSGGYSYNEQFF
>TRBJ2-2|few|TRBV29-1|18|TRBD1
TGCAGCGTTGAAGATTGGCCAGGGGGCCCACGGAGCACCGGGGAGCTGTTTTTT
CSVEDWPGGPRSTGELFF
>TRBJ1-6|many|TRBV5-1|15|-
TGCGCCAGCAGCTTCTCGGCAGAGAATAATTCACCCCTCCACTTT
CASSFSAENNSPLHF
>TRBJ1-5|few|TRBV27|13|-
TGTGCCAGCAGCCGGGGGACGAGTCAGCCCCAGCATTTT
CASSRGTSQPQHF
>TRBJ2-3|few|TRBV7-2|12|-
TGTGCCAGCAGCTTAGGTTTAGATACGCAGTATTTT
CASSLGLDTQYF
>TRBJ2-5|-|TRBV6-2/TRBV6-3|13|-
TGTGCCAGCAGTTGGCGAGTCCAAGAGACCCAGTACTTC
CASSWRVQETQYF
>TRBJ2-5|many|TRBV9|15|-
TGTGCCAGCTCAAGTGGGGGGTTTTTAATAGAGACCCAGTACTTC
CASSSGGFLIETQYF
>TRBJ2-3|-|TRBV7-9|17|-
TGTGCCAGCAGCTTAGTTGGAAGGACAGCAAGCACAGATACGCAGTATTTT
CASSLVGRTASTDTQYF
>TRBJ2-5|many|TRBV7-8|17|TRBD2
TGTGCCAGCAGCTTACCCCGGATACTAGCGGGCCAAGAGACCCAGTACTTC
CASSLPRILAGQETQYF
>TRBJ2-5|-|TRBV2|13|TRBD1
TGTGCCAGCAGTGGGGACAGGGAGGAGACCCAGTACTTC
CASSGDREETQYF
>TRBJ2-3|few|TRBV4-3|17|-
TGCGCCAGCAGCCAAGAGTTTGGGCAGCCGGGGGCAGATACGCAGTATTTT
CASSQEFGQPGADTQYF
>TRBJ2-4|many|TRBV4-2|15|-
TGTGCCAGCAGCCGAGGCCGTCTAGCAGAAAACATTCAGTACTTC
CASSRGRLAENIQYF
>TRBJ1-2|many|TRBV12-5|15|TRBD1
TGTGCTAGTGGTCCTCGGACAGGGCCTTACTATGGCTACACCTTC
CASGPRTGPYYGYTF
>TRBJ1-1|many|TRBV29-1|11|-
TGCAGCGGGGACGGCGGGGTACGGGCTTTCTTT
CSGDGGVRAFF
>TRBJ2-3|many|TRBV11-2|13|-
TGTGCCAGCAGCCCCAACAGAGTCAATACGCAGTATTTT
CASSPNRVNTQYF
>TRBJ2-2|many|TRBV6-5|15|TRBD1
TGTGCCAGCAGTAGATCGGACAGGGGTACCGGGGAGCTGTTTTTT
CASSRSDRGTGELFF
>TRBJ1-4|few|TRBV4-3|14|TRBD1
TGCGCCAGCAGCCAAGCGCCAGGGGGCGGAGGACTGTTTTTT
CASSQAPGGGGLFF
>TRBJ1-5|few|TRBV2|14|-
TGTGCCAGCAGTGAACGCCTCCCGAATCAGCCCCAGCATTTT
CASSERLPNQPQHF
>TRBJ1-1|once|TRBV5-1|12|-
TGCGCCAGCAGCTTCGACAGGACTGAAGCTTTCTTT
CASSFDRTEAFF
>TRBJ2-1|-|TRBV14|16|-
TGTGCCAGCAGCCAAGTATCGACGGGCACTAACAATGAGCAGTTCTTC
CASSQVSTGTNNEQFF
>TRBJ2-7|-|TRBV7-2|14|-
TGTGCCAGCAGCCCCAGGCCCGGGGGATACGAGCAGTACTTC
CASSPRPGGYEQYF
>TRBJ2-3|-|TRBV29-1|12|TRBD1
TGCAGCGGGGGACAGGGGACAGATACGCAGTATTTT
CSGGQGTDTQYF
>TRBJ2-7|-|TRBV27|17|TRBD2
TGTGCCAGCAGTTTTCAAGAAGCGGGGGTCCCTCTCGGCGAGCAGTACTTC
CASSFQEAGVPLGEQYF
>TRBJ1-2|-|TRBV27|14|-
TGTGCCAGCAGTTTCGACGGGGTCAACTATGGCTACACCTTC
CASSFDGVNYGYTF
>TRBJ2-7|-|TRBV29-1|13|TRBD1
TGCAGCGTTCGGCGGGACAGGGACCACGAGCAGTACTTC
CSVRRDRDHEQYF
>TRBJ2-5|many|TRBV11-2|15|TRBD2
TGTGCCAGCAGCCTGGGACTAGCGGTACAAGAGACCCAGTACTTC
CASSLGLAVQETQYF
>TRBJ1-1|many|TRBV5-1|14|-
TGCGCCAGCAGCTTGGCCGATCGAGGGAGTGAAGCTTTCTTT
CASSLADRGSEAFF
>TRBJ2-7|few|TRBV10-1|13|-
TGCGCCAGCAGCTCGGACAGTGTCCAAGAGCAGTACTTC
CASSSDSVQEQYF